This T cell receptor (beta chain) was recovered during a study of blood T cell repertoires in COVID-19. Original processing methods: Researchers report that nucleated cell counts were estimated from reference gene primer amplification. The method was immunoSEQ multiplex PCR; TCRdb's version includes in-frame clones alone and lacks a portion of them. V and J calls and clone size are copied from that table; D and trimming were computed from the DNA. Of about 240,000 clones listed, 83% were seen once; the top ten hold about 3.6%. With 1 base removed from V and 3 bases from J, the gap between germline ends came to 6 bases. Germline V lookup: CDR1 SGHTA, CDR2 FQGNSA. CDR3 length equals 13 residues.

The TCR comes from a woman aged 35 to 49 who had been exposed to COVID-19. V gene TRBV7-2 combines with J gene TRBJ2-5; D may be TRBD2 (6 bases). Material: PBMCs or T cells enriched from blood (not recorded which). The chain's CDR3 is CASSLGGEETQYF. DNA of the CDR3: TGTGCCAGCAGCTTAGGGGGGGAAGAGACCCAGTACTTC.